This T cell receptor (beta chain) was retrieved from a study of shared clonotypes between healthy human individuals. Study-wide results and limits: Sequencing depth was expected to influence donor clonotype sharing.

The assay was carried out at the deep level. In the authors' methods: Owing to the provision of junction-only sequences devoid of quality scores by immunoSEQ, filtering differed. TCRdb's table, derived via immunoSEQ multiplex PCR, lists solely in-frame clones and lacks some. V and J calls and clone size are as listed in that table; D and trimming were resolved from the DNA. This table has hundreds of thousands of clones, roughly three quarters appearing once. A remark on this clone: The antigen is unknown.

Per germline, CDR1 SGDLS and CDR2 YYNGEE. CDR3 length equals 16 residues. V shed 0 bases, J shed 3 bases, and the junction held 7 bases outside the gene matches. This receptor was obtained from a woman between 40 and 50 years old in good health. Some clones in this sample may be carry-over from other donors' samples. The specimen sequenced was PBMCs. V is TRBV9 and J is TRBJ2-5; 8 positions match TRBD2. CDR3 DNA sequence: TGTGCCAGCAGCGTAGCTTTGCGGGGACTAGAAGAGACCCAGTACTTC. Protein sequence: CASSVALRGLEETQYF.